The next 16 T cell receptor beta chains were all read from a single sample in a study of T cells in Graves' hyperthyroidism and ophthalmopathy. RNA transcripts were the template for amplifying TCR beta CDR3 regions. Carried out on the TCR CDR3, a first-round RT-PCR used the HTBI primer set. TCRdb re-called the multiplex PCR reads through MiXCR, storing one row per CDR3 protein. The table lists about 580,000 distinct CDR3 sequences, 40% to 55% of them singletons, with approximately 8.4% in the top ten. Sequenced input: peripheral blood or thyroid tissue (not recorded which). These TCRs come from a woman aged 18-35 years with Graves' hyperthyroidism.

The chain uses TRBV29-1 and TRBJ2-7, with D unresolved. CDR3 length: 11 residues. CDR1 and CDR2 from the germline V gene are SQVTM and ANQGSEA. V lost 8 bases and J 5 bases, leaving 13 bases between the germline ends. The CDR3 reads CSHSVRDEQYF. Here the CDR3 DNA reads TGCAGCCACTCCGTTAGGGACGAGCAGTACTTC.

The rearrangement joins TRBV20-1 to TRBJ2-7; 9 bases map to TRBD2. CDR3 length: 12 amino acids. Trimming took 8 bases from V and 3 from J; bases not matched to a gene: 5. The germline gives CDR1 DFQATT, CDR2 SNEGSKA (reference sequence). This CDR3 is CSSGTSRYEQYF. The CDR3 DNA is TGCAGTTCCGGGACTAGCCGCTACGAGCAGTACTTC.

Worth noting for this clonotype: The junction and the germline gene differ at one end; a read error may be behind it. The V call is TRBV3-1, the J call TRBJ2-5; D gene uncertain. CDR1 and CDR2 (germline): LGHDT, YNNKEL (reference sequence). The CDR3 extends over 13 amino acids. The CDR3 DNA is TGTGCCAGCAGCCAAATACAACAAGAGGCCCAGTACTTC. Translation gives CASSQIQQEAQYF.

Points on this clonotype: This may arise from a read error, as a much more abundant clone is one base away. This chain uses TRBV6-1 with TRBJ1-1; a possible D gene is TRBD1 (5 bases). The CDR3 has 14 amino acids. Germline CDR1 MNHNS, CDR2 SASEGT. CDR3 residues: CASTRDGMNTEALF. In nucleotides, the CDR3 is TGTGCCAGCACTCGGGACGGGATGAACACTGAAGCTCTCTTT.

This rearrangement joins TRBV7-9 to TRBJ1-5; D is unclear. CDR3 size: 15 residues. The V end was cut by 5 bases, the J end by 5 bases, with 16 bases between. The germline CDR1 and CDR2 sequences are SEHNR and FQNEAQ (reference sequence). CDR3 loop: CASSQVYNPDQPQHF. The CDR3 DNA reads as TGTGCCAGCAGCCAAGTTTATAATCCGGATCAGCCCCAGCATTTT.

Note on this clonotype: Compared with germline, one end of the junction differs, possibly owing to a read error. The chain links TRBV7-9 to TRBJ2-7; TRBD2 matches 10 bases. The CDR3 extends over 11 amino acids. CDR1 and CDR2 (germline): SEHNR, FQNEAQ (reference sequence). The CDR3 here is CASSPSGRVHF. The CDR3 region has the DNA TGTGCCAGCAGCCCTAGCGGGAGAGTACACTTC. The variable domain in full, completed from reference TRBV7-9 and TRBJ2-7, reads DTGVSQNPRHKITKRGQNVTFRCDPISEHNRLYWYRQTLGQGPEFLTYFQNEAQLEKSRLLSDRFSAERPKGSFSTLEIQRTEQGDSAMYLCASSPSGRVHFGPGTRLTVT.

The chain recombines TRBV12-3 or TRBV12-4 with TRBJ1-4; TRBD1 matches at 9 bases. J was trimmed by 7 bases and V by 9 bases; bases with no gene match: 6. The CDR3 covers 13 residues. CDR3 nucleotide sequence: TGTGCCAGTGCGGGACAGGGAAGTGAAAAACTGTTTTTT. It translates to CASAGQGSEKLFF.

In its sample, this clonotype was seen many times. V and J are TRBV12-3 or TRBV12-4 and TRBJ2-7; 9 positions agree with TRBD1. This CDR3 has 13 residues. V lost 5 bases to trimming and J lost 9 bases; unmatched junction nucleotides: 8. The CDR3 is CASSTGGGIGQYF. CDR3 coding DNA: TGTGCCAGCAGTACAGGGGGCGGGATCGGGCAGTACTTC.

In its sample, this clonotype was seen many times. The chain combines TRBV4-2 with TRBJ1-2; the D gene is possibly TRBD1 (6 bases). The CDR3 loop spans 14 amino acids. V was trimmed by 2 bases and J by 7 bases, leaving 14 bases between them. Germline V gene sequence: CDR1 LGHNA, CDR2 YNFKEQ. The CDR3 sequence: CASSQPGGGGGYTF. The CDR3 region has the DNA TGTGCCAGCAGCCAACCCGGGGGGGGCGGTGGCTACACCTTC.

Comment on this clonotype: The conserved phenylalanine or tryptophan normally closing the CDR3 is absent here, so this likely arose from a read error. The DNA is omitted, as the CDR3 cannot be located on it reliably, and the CDR3 follows TCRdb's listing. V usage is TRBV12-3 or TRBV12-4 and J usage is TRBJ1-4; TRBD1, the table's D call, was not compared with the DNA. The CDR3 is 10 amino acids in total, end residues counted. The CDR3 is CASRPVAGTG.

With respect to this clonotype: Because the CDR3's place on the DNA is in doubt, the DNA is left out and the CDR3 is given as listed by TCRdb. The chain combines TRBV29-1 with TRBJ2-2; the D call of TRBD1 is as the table states it, not checked on the DNA. The CDR3 has 22 amino acids, counting both end residues. Germline V gene sequence: CDR1 SQVTM, CDR2 ANQGSEA. The CDR3 is CSVQGAGANVLTFGADTGELFF.

A word on this clonotype: A much larger clone lies one base from this, so it may be a read error. The genes are TRBV6-5 and TRBJ2-7; 10 nucleotides align to TRBD1. The CDR3 runs to 16 residues. With V trimmed by 10 bases and J by 0 bases, 12 bases remained unmatched. The germline gives CDR1 MNHEY, CDR2 SVGAGI. CDR3 in amino acids: CATRGTGAAVSYEQYF. Here the CDR3 DNA reads TGTGCCACCAGGGGGACAGGGGCGGCAGTCTCCTACGAGCAGTACTTC.

The table lists this clonotype with a few counts. It may be a read error: a sequence one base away is much more abundant. The gene calls are TRBV6-5 and TRBJ1-2, with 7 bases that match TRBD1. Germline V lookup: CDR1 MNHEY, CDR2 SVGAGI. The CDR3 covers 16 residues. The V segment lost 6 bases and the J segment 4 bases; nucleotides outside the gene matches: 14. The CDR3 spells CASRRRPGQPFYGYTF. The CDR3, as DNA: TGTGCCAGCAGAAGAAGACCGGGACAGCCTTTCTATGGCTACACCTTC.

This clonotype was seen many times. The chain couples TRBV25-1 to TRBJ2-7; D perhaps matches TRBD2 (5 bases). The CDR3 has 13 amino acids. The germline V gene has CDR1 MGHDK and CDR2 SYGVNS. Trimming cost V 7 bases and J 1 base, with 11 bases left between them. CDR3 sequence: CASTPRGSYEQYF. Here the CDR3 DNA reads TGTGCCAGCACCCCCCGGGGTTCCTACGAGCAGTACTTC.

The rearrangement uses TRBV7-2 and TRBJ2-7; TRBD2 matches 7 bases. The CDR3 length is 15 residues. With 5 bases clipped from V and 4 bases from J, the junction kept 11 bases outside the gene matches. The germline CDR1 and CDR2 sequences are SGHTA and FQGNSA. The CDR3 sequence is CASSPDRREWYEQYF. The CDR3 nucleotides are TGTGCCAGCAGCCCAGATCGGCGGGAGTGGTACGAGCAGTACTTC.

This rearrangement joins TRBV19 to TRBJ1-3; possibly TRBD1 for D (6 bases). In germline, CDR1 is LNHDA, CDR2 SQIVND (reference sequence). This CDR3 region has 15 residues. Trimming stripped 5 bases from V and 4 bases from J, with 15 bases between. CDR3 in amino acids: CASSSGGASGNTIYF. The CDR3 nucleotides read TGTGCCAGTAGTTCGGGGGGGGCATCCGGAAACACCATATATTTT.